The next 3 T cell receptor beta chains were all read from a single sample in a study of cytomegalovirus exposure and HLA in healthy donors. PCR employed 60 Vbeta and 13 Jbeta primers. Libraries were prepared by immunoSEQ multiplex PCR; TCRdb keeps only in-frame clonotypes and omits some of them. The table includes 150,000 to 200,000 clones, 60% to 85% detected once. The sequenced sample consisted of PBMCs. These receptors all come from a woman in her 40s in good health and CMV-seronegative.

V is TRBV6-6 and J is TRBJ2-1; D is undetermined. CDR3 length equals 14 residues. Trimming stripped 6 bases from V and 10 bases from J, with 19 bases between. Germline CDR1 is MNHNY and CDR2 is SVGAGI (reference sequence). The CDR3 bases are TGTGCCAGCAGGCCTGACAACCAGAAGCTCGAGCAGTTCTTC. Amino acids: CASRPDNQKLEQFF.

V gene TRBV29-1 combines with J gene TRBJ1-2, with 7 bases fitting TRBD1. The V gene end was trimmed by 4 bases and the J gene end by 0 bases; junction bases not matched to a gene: 2. CDR3 size: 13 residues. CDR1 and CDR2 (germline): SQVTM, ANQGSEA. The CDR3 reads CSVVGTANYGYTF. In nucleotides, the CDR3 is TGCAGCGTTGTGGGGACAGCTAACTATGGCTACACCTTC.

The rearrangement links TRBV11-2 to TRBJ2-1; D may be TRBD1 (6 bases). Trimming took 1 base from V and 5 from J, leaving 12 bases between them. Per germline, CDR1 SGHAT and CDR2 FQNNGV. The CDR3 has 15 residues. The CDR3 DNA follows: TGTGCCAGCAGCTTAGCCCTAGACAGGCACAATGAGCAGTTCTTC. The encoded protein is CASSLALDRHNEQFF.